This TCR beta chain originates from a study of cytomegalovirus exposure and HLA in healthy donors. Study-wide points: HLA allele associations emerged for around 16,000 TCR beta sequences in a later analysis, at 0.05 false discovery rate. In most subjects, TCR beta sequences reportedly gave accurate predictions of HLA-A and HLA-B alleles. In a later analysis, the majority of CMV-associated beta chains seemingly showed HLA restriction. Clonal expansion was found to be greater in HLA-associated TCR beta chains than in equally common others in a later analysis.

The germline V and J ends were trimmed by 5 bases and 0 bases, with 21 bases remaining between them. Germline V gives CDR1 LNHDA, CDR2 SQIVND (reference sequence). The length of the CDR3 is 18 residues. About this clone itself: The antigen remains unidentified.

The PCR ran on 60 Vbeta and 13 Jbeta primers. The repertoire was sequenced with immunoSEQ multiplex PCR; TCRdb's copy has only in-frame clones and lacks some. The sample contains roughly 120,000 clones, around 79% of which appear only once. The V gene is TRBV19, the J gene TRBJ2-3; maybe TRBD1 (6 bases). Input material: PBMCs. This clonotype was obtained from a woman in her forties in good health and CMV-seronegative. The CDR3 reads CASSRRGKYGGSTDTQYF. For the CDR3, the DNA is TGTGCCAGTAGTCGCAGGGGTAAATACGGCGGTAGCACAGATACGCAGTATTTT.